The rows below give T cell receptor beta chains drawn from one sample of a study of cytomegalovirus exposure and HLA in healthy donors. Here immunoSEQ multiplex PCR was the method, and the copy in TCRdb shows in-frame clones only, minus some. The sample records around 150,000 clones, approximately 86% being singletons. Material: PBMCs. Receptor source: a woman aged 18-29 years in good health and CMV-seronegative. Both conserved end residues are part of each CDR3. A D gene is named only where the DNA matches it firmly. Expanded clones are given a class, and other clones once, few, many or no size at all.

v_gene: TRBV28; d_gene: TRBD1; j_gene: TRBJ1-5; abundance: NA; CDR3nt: TGTGCCAGCAGTTTCGGACAGGGGGATTATAGCAATCAGCCCCAGCATTTT; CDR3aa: CASSFGQGDYSNQPQHF
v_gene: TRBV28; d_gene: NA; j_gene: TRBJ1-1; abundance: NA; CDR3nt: TGTGCCAGCAGTTTGTTGGCGAACACTGAAGCTTTCTTT; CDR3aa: CASSLLANTEAFF
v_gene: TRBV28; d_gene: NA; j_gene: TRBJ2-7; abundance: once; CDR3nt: TGTGCCAGCACTGGAAGGACAGCGGAGCAGTACTTC; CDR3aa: CASTGRTAEQYF
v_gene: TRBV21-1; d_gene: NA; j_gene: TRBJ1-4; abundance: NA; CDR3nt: TGTGCCAGCACCCCGGGACAGGGGGCTTGGGCAACTAATGAAAAACTGTTTTTT; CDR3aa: CASTPGQGAWATNEKLFF
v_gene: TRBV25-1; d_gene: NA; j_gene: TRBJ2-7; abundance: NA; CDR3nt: TGTGCCAGCAGTGACCCCAGGGGCCTATCCTACGAGCAGTACTTC; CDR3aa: CASSDPRGLSYEQYF
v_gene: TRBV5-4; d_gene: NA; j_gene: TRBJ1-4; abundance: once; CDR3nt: TGTGCCAGCAGCATTTCCGGGACTGCCGGTGAAAAACTGTTTTTT; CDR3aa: CASSISGTAGEKLFF
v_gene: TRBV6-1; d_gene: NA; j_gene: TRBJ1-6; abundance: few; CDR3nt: TGTGCCAGCAGTGAAGGCGGGGGGGCGGGTTCACCCCTCCACTTT; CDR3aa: CASSEGGGAGSPLHF
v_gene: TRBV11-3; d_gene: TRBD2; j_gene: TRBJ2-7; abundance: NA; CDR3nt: TGTGCCAGCAGCCCTGGGGGCGCGGGAGGGGGCGAGCAGTACTTC; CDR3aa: CASSPGGAGGGEQYF
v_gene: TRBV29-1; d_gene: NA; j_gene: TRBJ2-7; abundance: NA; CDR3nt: TGCAGCGTTTGGGATCCGGGATCAGAGCAGTACTTC; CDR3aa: CSVWDPGSEQYF
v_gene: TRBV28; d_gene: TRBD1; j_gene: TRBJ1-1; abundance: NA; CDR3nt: TGTGCCAGCAGCGGGGACAGGGCCGACACTGAAGCTTTCTTT; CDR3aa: CASSGDRADTEAFF
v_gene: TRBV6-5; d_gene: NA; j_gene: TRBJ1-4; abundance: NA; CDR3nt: TGTGCCAGCAGTTGGGGCTCCGCTGGGGAAGAAAAACTGTTTTTT; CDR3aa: CASSWGSAGEEKLFF
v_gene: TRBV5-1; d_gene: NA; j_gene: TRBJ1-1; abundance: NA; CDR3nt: TGCGCCAGCAGCTCGGCGAGGGTAACGAACACTGAAGCTTTCTTT; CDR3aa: CASSSARVTNTEAFF
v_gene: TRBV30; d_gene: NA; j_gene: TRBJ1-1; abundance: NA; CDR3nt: TGTGCCTGGAGTGTAGCGGGGACTCCTGAAGCTTTCTTT; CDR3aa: CAWSVAGTPEAFF
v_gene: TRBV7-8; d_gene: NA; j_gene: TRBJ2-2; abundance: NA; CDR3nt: TGTGCCAGCAGCCGTCGTCGGGCGGGATTAAACACCGGGGAGCTGTTTTTT; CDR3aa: CASSRRRAGLNTGELFF
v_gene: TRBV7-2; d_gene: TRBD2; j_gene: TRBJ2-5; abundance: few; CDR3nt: TGTGCCAGCAGCTTAGCCGGGGGGGGCTTGTCCCAGTACTTC; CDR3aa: CASSLAGGGLSQYF
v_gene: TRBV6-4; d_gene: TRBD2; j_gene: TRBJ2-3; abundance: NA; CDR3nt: TGTGCCAGCAGTGAGGGACTAGCGGAGACAGATACGCAGTATTTT; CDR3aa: CASSEGLAETDTQYF
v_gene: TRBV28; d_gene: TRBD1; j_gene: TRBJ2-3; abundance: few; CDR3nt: TGTGCCAGCAGGACCGGGACAGGTGGCTCCGATACGCAGTATTTT; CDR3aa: CASRTGTGGSDTQYF
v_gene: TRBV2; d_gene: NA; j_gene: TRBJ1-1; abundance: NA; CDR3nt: TGTGCCAGCAGTGATGACTGGGGCGCTGAAGCTTTCTTT; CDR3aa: CASSDDWGAEAFF
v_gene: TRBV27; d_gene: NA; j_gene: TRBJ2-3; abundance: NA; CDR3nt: TGTGCCAGCAGTTTTCTCGGGACTAGCACAGATACGCAGTATTTT; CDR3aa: CASSFLGTSTDTQYF
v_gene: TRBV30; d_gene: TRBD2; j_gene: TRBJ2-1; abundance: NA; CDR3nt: TGTGCCTGGAGACTAGCGGGGGGGAATGAGCAGTTCTTC; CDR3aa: CAWRLAGGNEQFF
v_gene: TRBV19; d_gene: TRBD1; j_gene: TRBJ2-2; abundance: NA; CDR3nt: TGTGCCAGTATAAATCGGGACAGGGGAAACACCGGGGAGCTGTTTTTT; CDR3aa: CASINRDRGNTGELFF
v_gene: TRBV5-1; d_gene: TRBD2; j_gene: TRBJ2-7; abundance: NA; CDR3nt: TGCGCCAGCAGCCGGGGGGGCGGGGACTCCTACGAGCAGTACTTC; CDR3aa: CASSRGGGDSYEQYF
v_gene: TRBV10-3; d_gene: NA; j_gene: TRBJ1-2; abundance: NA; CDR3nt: TGTGCCATCAGTCAAAACCCGGGGGGCGACTATGGCTACACCTTC; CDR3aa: CAISQNPGGDYGYTF
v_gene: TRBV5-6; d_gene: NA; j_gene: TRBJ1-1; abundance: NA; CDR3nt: TGTGCCAGCAGCTTATGGGACATTGAAGCTTTCTTT; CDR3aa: CASSLWDIEAFF
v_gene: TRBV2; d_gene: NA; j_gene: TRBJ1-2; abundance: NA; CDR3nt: TGTGCCAGCAGGGGGGCGTGGCAGCCTTATGGCTACACCTTC; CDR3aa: CASRGAWQPYGYTF
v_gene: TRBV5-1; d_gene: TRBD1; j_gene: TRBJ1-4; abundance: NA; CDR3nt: TGCGCCAGCAGCCGGTTGACAGGGCGGGATGAAAAACTGTTTTTT; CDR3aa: CASSRLTGRDEKLFF
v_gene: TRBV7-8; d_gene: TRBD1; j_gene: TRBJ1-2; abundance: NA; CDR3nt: TGTGCCAGCAGCCCCGGCAGGGGGCAGGTTGTGGGTGGCTACACCTTC; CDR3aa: CASSPGRGQVVGGYTF
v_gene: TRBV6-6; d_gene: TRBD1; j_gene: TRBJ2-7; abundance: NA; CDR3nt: TGTGCCAGCAGCTATCCGGGACAGGGGGCTCCCTACGAGCAGTACTTC; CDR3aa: CASSYPGQGAPYEQYF
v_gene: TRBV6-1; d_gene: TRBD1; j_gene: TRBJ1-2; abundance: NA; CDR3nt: TGTGCCAGCAAAGAGGTGGCAGGGGGTGGCTACACCTTC; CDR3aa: CASKEVAGGGYTF
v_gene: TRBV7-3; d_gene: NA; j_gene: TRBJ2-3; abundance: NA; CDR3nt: TGTGCCAGCAGCTTAACTGGACAGCTTAAGTATTTT; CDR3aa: CASSLTGQLKYF
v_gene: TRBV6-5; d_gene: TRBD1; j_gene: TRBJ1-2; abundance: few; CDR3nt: TGTGCCAGCAGCCCATCATTCACAGGGGGTGGCGGCTACACCTTC; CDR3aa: CASSPSFTGGGGYTF
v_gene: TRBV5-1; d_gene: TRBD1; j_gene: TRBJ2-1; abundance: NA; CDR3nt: TGCGCCAGCAGCTCCGGACAGGGCCCCTACAATGAGCAGTTCTTC; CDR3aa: CASSSGQGPYNEQFF
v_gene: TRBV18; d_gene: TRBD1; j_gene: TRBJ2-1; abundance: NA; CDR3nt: TGTGCCAGCTCACCGCGTCCCGGGACAGGGGGCAATGAGCAGTTCTTC; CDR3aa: CASSPRPGTGGNEQFF
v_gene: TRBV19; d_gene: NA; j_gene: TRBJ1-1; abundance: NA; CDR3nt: TGTGCCAGTAGTATATACCCCCTAGGCACTGAAGCTTTCTTT; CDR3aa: CASSIYPLGTEAFF
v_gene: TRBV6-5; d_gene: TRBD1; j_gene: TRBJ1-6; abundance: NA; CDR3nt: TGTGCCAGCAGTTATGAGGGGGCAAAATATAATTCACCCCTCCACTTT; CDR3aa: CASSYEGAKYNSPLHF
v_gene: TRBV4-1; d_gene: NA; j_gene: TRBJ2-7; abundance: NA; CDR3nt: TGCGCCAGCAGCCAAGAGCCGGTAAGCTCCTACGAGCAGTACTTC; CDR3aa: CASSQEPVSSYEQYF
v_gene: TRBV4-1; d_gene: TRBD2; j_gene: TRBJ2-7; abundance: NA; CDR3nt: TGCGCCAGCAGCCAAATACTAGCGGGAGTCCACGAGCAGTACTTC; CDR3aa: CASSQILAGVHEQYF
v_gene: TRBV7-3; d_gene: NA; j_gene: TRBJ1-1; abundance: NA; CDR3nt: TGTGCCAGCGGGAGTCAACCGAACACTGAAGCTTTCTTT; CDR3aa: CASGSQPNTEAFF
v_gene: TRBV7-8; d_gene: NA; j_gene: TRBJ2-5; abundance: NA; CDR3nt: TGTGCCAGCAGCTCCCTACTAGCTCTGGAGGGAGAGACCCAGTACTTC; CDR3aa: CASSSLLALEGETQYF
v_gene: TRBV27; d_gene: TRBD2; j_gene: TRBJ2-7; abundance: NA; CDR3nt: TGTGCCAGCAGAACGGGGGGGGCCGCCTACGAGCAGTACTTC; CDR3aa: CASRTGGAAYEQYF
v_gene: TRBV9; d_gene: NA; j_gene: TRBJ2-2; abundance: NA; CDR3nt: TGTGCCAGCAGCGTAGGCGTGACAGGGAACACCGGGGAGCTGTTTTTT; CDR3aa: CASSVGVTGNTGELFF
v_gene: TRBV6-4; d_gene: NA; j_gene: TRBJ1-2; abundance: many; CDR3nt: TGTGCCAGCAGCCCTACCGAGAACTATGGCTACACCTTC; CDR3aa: CASSPTENYGYTF
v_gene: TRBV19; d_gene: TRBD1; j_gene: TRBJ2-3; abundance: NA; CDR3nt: TGTGCCAGTAGTAGTCCGGGACAGCAAACAGATACGCAGTATTTT; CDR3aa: CASSSPGQQTDTQYF
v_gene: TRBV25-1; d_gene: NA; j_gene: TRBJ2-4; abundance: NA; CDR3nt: TGTGCCAGCAGTTTTACAGGGCTGACCAAAAACATTCAGTACTTC; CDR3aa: CASSFTGLTKNIQYF
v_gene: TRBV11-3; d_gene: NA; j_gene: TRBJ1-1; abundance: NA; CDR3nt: TGTGCCAGCAGCTTGGGGGGGACCACTGAAGCTTTCTTT; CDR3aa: CASSLGGTTEAFF